This T cell receptor (beta chain) appears in the sequencing data of a study of cytomegalovirus exposure and HLA in healthy donors. Notes on the study in general: Presence/absence comparisons presumed near-even sequencing depth among donors. Among TCR beta chains of equal frequency, HLA-associated ones were more clonally expanded in a later analysis.

Turning to this clone: The target antigen is unknown.

From germline, CDR1 is MNHNY and CDR2 SVGAGI (reference sequence). The ends were cut back, 10 bases at V and 6 bases at J, with 18 bases in the middle. The CDR3 contains 14 residues. The PCR used 60 Vbeta and 13 Jbeta primers. Sequencing was performed with immunoSEQ multiplex PCR; in TCRdb, only in-frame clones are kept and a portion is missing. Of some 74,000 clones listed, 65% to 70% are singletons. The chain uses TRBV6-6 and TRBJ1-4; a possible D gene is TRBD1 (5 bases). The sequenced sample consisted of PBMCs. The sequence was obtained from a man between 35 and 55 years old in good health and CMV-seropositive. Here the CDR3 DNA reads TGTGCCACCTCCGGGGGGGAGTGGGATGAAAAACTGTTTTTT. It codes for CATSGGEWDEKLFF.